Listed below are T cell receptor beta chains from one sample, sequenced in a study of blood T cell repertoires in COVID-19. Libraries were prepared by immunoSEQ multiplex PCR; TCRdb keeps only in-frame clonotypes and omits some of them. The sample consists of about 75,000 clones, 90% of them appearing once. Sequencing was performed on peripheral blood. The receptors originated from a human donor in a cohort sampled during active COVID-19. Both conserved end residues are part of each CDR3. D genes are given only for firm matches. Size is stated for part of the rows, as once, few or many counts, or as a class when the clone is expanded.

d_call,j_call,clone_size,v_call,cdr3_nt,cdr3_aa
-,TRBJ2-7,-,TRBV9,TGTGCCAGCAGCACAGGGAGCGGGGCCTACGAGCAGTACTTC,CASSTGSGAYEQYF
-,TRBJ1-2,-,TRBV18,TGTGCCAGCTCACCGGAACCAGGGTCTAACTATGGCTACACCTTC,CASSPEPGSNYGYTF
-,TRBJ1-5,-,TRBV28,TGTGCCAGCAGTTTACCCGGACAGCGGGGTTATAGCAATCAGCCCCAGCATTTT,CASSLPGQRGYSNQPQHF
-,TRBJ2-3,-,TRBV11-3,TGTGCCAGCAGCTTAGTAGGAGGGGGCTTGGATACGCAGTATTTT,CASSLVGGGLDTQYF
TRBD2,TRBJ2-5,-,TRBV6-5,TGTGCCAGCAGAATTAGCGGGGGTGGGAGAGAGACCCAGTACTTC,CASRISGGGRETQYF
-,TRBJ1-1,-,TRBV5-1,TGCGCCAGCAGCTTGGCGGATTCCCTGGAGAGAACTGAAGCTTTCTTT,CASSLADSLERTEAFF
-,TRBJ1-1,-,TRBV5-1,TGCGCCAGCAGCTTCCAGGTGGACACTGAAGCTTTCTTT,CASSFQVDTEAFF
TRBD2,TRBJ2-5,-,TRBV6-2/TRBV6-3,TGTGCCAGCAGTTACTCGACCAGAGGGAGGGGAGCGGCCCAGTACTTC,CASSYSTRGRGAAQYF
TRBD2,TRBJ2-5,-,TRBV7-3,TGTGCCAGCAGCTCCGGACTAGCGGGAATGGAGACCCAGTACTTC,CASSSGLAGMETQYF
-,TRBJ2-1,few,TRBV7-9,TGTGCCAGCAGCTTAGGCAGTGAGCAGTTCTTC,CASSLGSEQFF
TRBD1,TRBJ1-5,-,TRBV2,TGTGCCAGCAGTACAGGGGGCGTGGGCAATCAGCCCCAGCATTTT,CASSTGGVGNQPQHF
TRBD2,TRBJ2-7,once,TRBV9,TGTGCCAGCAGCTTTGGGGTTAGTAGCGGGGGTGAGCAGTACTTC,CASSFGVSSGGEQYF
TRBD1,TRBJ1-1,-,TRBV7-9,TGTGCCAGCAGCTTCGGGACAGGGGGAACTGAAGCTTTCTTT,CASSFGTGGTEAFF
-,TRBJ2-7,-,TRBV10-2,TGCGCCAGCAGCGGGCACCGGGACATAAACTCCTACGAGCAGTACTTC,CASSGHRDINSYEQYF
-,TRBJ2-2,-,TRBV6-5,TGTGCCAGCAGTTACCAATCCGGGGAGCTGTTTTTT,CASSYQSGELFF
-,TRBJ2-3,once,TRBV7-9,TGTGCCAGCAGCTTCACAGGCGTAGGCACAGATACGCAGTATTTT,CASSFTGVGTDTQYF
TRBD1,TRBJ1-3,-,TRBV3-1/TRBV3-2,TGTGCCAGCAGCCTATGGACAGGGTCTGGAAACACCATATATTTT,CASSLWTGSGNTIYF
-,TRBJ1-2,-,TRBV7-9,TGTGCCAGCAGCTTAGCGCAAAGATGGCAGGGGATGAATGGCTACACCTTC,CASSLAQRWQGMNGYTF
-,TRBJ1-4,-,TRBV29-1,TGCAGCGTTGAATCACCCGCACAAGGGACTACTAATGAAAAACTGTTTTTT,CSVESPAQGTTNEKLFF
TRBD1,TRBJ2-3,-,TRBV19,TGTGCCAGTAGTGTCGAACAGGGGGAGATAACAGATACGCAGTATTTT,CASSVEQGEITDTQYF
-,TRBJ2-4,-,TRBV4-3,TGCGCCAGCAGCTTAGAGGCCCTAGGTACCAAAAACATTCAGTACTTC,CASSLEALGTKNIQYF
-,TRBJ1-2,-,TRBV27,TGTGCCAGCAGTTTTGGCGGGGGGGACTATGGCTACACCTTC,CASSFGGGDYGYTF
TRBD1,TRBJ1-6,-,TRBV3-1/TRBV3-2,TGTGCCAGCAGCACAGGGGCCCGGACACCCCTCCACTTT,CASSTGARTPLHF
TRBD1,TRBJ2-3,-,TRBV4-3,TGCGCCAGCAGCCGAACAGGGGGTGAGGCAGATACGCAGTATTTT,CASSRTGGEADTQYF
TRBD2,TRBJ2-3,-,TRBV11-2,TGTGCCAGCAGCCCGGGGGTTTTAGCGGGGACAGATACGCAGTATTTT,CASSPGVLAGTDTQYF
-,TRBJ2-3,-,TRBV12-2,TGTGTAGTCAGGGGGCGCACAGATACGCAGTATTTT,CVVRGRTDTQYF
-,TRBJ2-3,-,TRBV27,TGTGCCAGCAGCCGTTTTACCTACACAGATACGCAGTATTTT,CASSRFTYTDTQYF
-,TRBJ1-3,-,TRBV27,TGTGCCAGCAGTCGGTCCTACTCTGGAAACACCATATATTTT,CASSRSYSGNTIYF
TRBD2,TRBJ2-7,once,TRBV7-2,TGTGCCAGCAGTTCGACTAGCGGGAGGGCCGGCGAGCAGTACTTC,CASSSTSGRAGEQYF
TRBD1,TRBJ2-7,-,TRBV28,TGTGCCAGCAGCGGGGACAGGGTGAACTACGAGCAGTACTTC,CASSGDRVNYEQYF
-,TRBJ2-1,-,TRBV5-8,TGTGCCAGCAGCTCGGGGGAGCCCATCTCCTACAATGAGCAGTTCTTC,CASSSGEPISYNEQFF